The source of this T cell receptor (beta chain) is a study of blood T cell repertoires in COVID-19. This CDR3 region has 14 residues. The V gene's germline CDR1 is MGHRA and CDR2 YSYEKL. The V end was cut by 0 bases, the J end by 0 bases, with 6 bases between. Authors' processing steps: Amplification of reference gene primers was used by the study to estimate nucleated cell counts. Sequencing was performed with immunoSEQ multiplex PCR; in TCRdb, only in-frame clones are kept and a portion is missing. For V, J and clone size, that table is used; D and trimming come from the DNA. The sample has around 63,000 clones; 65% to 85% are singletons. In this sample, this clone turned up a few times.

The sequencing input was peripheral blood. V is TRBV4-1 and J is TRBJ2-7; no clear D. The TCR originated in a woman in her seventies with acute or convalescent COVID-19. The CDR3 protein is CASSQDISSYEQYF. In DNA form, the CDR3 reads TGCGCCAGCAGCCAAGATATCAGCTCCTACGAGCAGTACTTC.